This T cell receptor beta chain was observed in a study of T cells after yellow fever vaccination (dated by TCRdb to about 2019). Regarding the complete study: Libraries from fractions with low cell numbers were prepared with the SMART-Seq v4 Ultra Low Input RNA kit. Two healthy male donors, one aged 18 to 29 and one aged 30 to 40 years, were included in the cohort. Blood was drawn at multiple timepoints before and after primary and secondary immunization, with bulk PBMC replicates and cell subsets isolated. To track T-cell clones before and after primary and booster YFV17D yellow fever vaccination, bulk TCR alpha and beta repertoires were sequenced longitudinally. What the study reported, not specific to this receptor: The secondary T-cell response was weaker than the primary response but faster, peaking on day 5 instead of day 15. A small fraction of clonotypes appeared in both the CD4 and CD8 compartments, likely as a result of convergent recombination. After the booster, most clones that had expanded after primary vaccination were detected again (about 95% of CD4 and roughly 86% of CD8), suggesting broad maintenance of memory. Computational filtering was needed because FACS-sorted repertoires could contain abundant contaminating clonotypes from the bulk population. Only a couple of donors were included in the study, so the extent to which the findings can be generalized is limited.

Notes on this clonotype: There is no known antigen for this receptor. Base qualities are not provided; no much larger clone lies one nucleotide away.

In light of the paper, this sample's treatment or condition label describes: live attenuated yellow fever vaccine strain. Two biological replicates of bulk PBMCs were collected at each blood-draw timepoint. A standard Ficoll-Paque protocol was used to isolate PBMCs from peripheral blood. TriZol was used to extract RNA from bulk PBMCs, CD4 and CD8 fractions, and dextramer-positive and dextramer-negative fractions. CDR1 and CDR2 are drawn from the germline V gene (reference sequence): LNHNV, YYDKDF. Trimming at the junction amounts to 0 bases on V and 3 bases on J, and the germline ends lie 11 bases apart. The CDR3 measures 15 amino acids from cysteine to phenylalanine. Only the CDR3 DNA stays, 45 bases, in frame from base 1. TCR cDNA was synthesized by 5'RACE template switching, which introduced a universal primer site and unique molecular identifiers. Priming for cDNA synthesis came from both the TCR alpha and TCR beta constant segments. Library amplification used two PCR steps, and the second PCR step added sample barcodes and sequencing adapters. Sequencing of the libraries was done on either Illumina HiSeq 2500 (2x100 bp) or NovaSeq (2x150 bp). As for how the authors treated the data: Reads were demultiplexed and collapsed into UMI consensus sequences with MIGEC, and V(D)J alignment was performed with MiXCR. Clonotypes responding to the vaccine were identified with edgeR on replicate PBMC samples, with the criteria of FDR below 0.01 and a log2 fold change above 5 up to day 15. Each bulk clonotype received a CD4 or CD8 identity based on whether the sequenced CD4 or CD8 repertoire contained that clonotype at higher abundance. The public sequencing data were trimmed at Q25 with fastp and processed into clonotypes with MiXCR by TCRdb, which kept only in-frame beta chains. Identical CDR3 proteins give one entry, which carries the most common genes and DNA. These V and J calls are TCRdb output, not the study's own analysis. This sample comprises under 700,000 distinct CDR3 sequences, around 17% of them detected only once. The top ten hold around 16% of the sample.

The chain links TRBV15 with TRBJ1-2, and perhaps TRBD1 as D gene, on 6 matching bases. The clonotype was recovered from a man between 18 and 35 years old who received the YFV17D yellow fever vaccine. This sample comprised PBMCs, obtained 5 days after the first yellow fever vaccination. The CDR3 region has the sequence CATSRDRGAYYGYTF. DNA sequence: TGTGCCACCAGCAGAGACCGGGGGGCCTACTATGGCTACACCTTC.